The 32 T cell receptor beta chains below all came from one sample that was sequenced in a study of blood T cell repertoires in COVID-19 (TCRdb year 2020). The library relied on the immunoSEQ multiplex PCR assay. Here the immuneACCESS table is served through TCRdb, limited to in-frame sequences with V and J called. Missing clones are a known gap in these copies; in checked studies unresolved V genes cover under half, and the rest lacks a known reason. A total of some 150,000 clones appear in this sample, roughly 90% of them only once. Roughly 9.7% of the sample belongs to the ten largest clones. The specimen was peripheral blood. Receptors were obtained from a woman aged 55-70 years with COVID-19, enrolled during active disease.

The V and J genes are TRBV9 and TRBJ2-2, with 8 nucleotides matching TRBD2. Germline V gives CDR1 SGDLS, CDR2 YYNGEE. The CDR3 covers 16 residues. The ends lost 3 bases at V and 7 bases at J; junction bases unmatched: 11. The CDR3 reads CASSGDERERVGELFF. In DNA, the CDR3 is TGTGCCAGCAGCGGGGACGAGCGGGAGCGGGTCGGGGAGCTGTTTTTT.

The chain links TRBV5-4 to TRBJ2-1; 10 nucleotides match TRBD1. Germline assignment: CDR1 SGHNT and CDR2 YYREEE (reference sequence). This CDR3 region has 15 residues. V lost 4 bases, J lost 6 bases, and 7 bases stayed unmatched. DNA for the CDR3: TGTGCCAGCAGCCCGGCCGGGACAGGGGTCAATGAGCAGTTCTTC. Translated, it gives CASSPAGTGVNEQFF.

The chain carries TRBV9 and TRBJ1-6; D not certain. The CDR3 spans 17 residues. V dropped 0 bases and J dropped 4 bases, with 14 bases sitting between them. CDR1 is SGDLS and CDR2 is YYNGEE in the germline V gene. The CDR3 DNA reads as TGTGCCAGCAGCGTAGCCAGGCCGGGGAATTATAATTCACCCCTCCACTTT. Its protein is CASSVARPGNYNSPLHF.

The J gene is TRBJ2-3, the V gene TRBV7-3; the D gene is possibly TRBD2 (5 bases). V lost 5 bases to trimming and J lost 2 bases, with 14 bases between them. CDR1 and CDR2 from the germline V gene are SGHTA and FQGTGA. The CDR3 is 15 amino acids. The CDR3 here is CASSPTEGNTDTQYF. In DNA form, the CDR3 reads TGTGCCAGCAGCCCTACCGAGGGAAACACAGATACGCAGTATTTT.

V is TRBV7-2 and J is TRBJ1-5, with D uncertain. The CDR3 length is 15 residues. The V end lost 1 base, the J end lost 6 bases, and 13 bases lay between the germline ends. Germline CDR1 and CDR2: SGHTA and FQGNSA. The CDR3 region is CASSLESREGQPQHF. CDR3 in DNA: TGTGCCAGCAGCTTAGAATCTCGGGAAGGTCAGCCCCAGCATTTT. Together with reference TRBV7-2 and TRBJ1-5, the CDR3 gives the full variable domain: GAGVSQSPSNKVTEKGKDVELRCDPISGHTALYWYRQSLGQGLEFLIYFQGNSAPDKSGLPSDRFSAERTGGSVSTLTIQRTQQEDSAVYLCASSLESREGQPQHFGDGTRLSIL.

The chain couples TRBV7-8 to TRBJ1-1; D is ambiguous. CDR1 SGHVS and CDR2 FQNEAQ come from the germline V gene. This CDR3 contains 15 residues. Trimming left V 5 bases short and J 0 bases short, with 13 bases between. The CDR3 sequence: CASSPWTGMNTEAFF. In DNA form, the CDR3 reads TGTGCCAGCAGCCCTTGGACGGGGATGAACACTGAAGCTTTCTTT.

The genes are TRBV5-6 and TRBJ1-5, with D perhaps TRBD1 (6 bases). This CDR3 is built from 16 residues. CDR1 and CDR2 from the germline V gene are SGHDT and YYEEEE. Between the trimmed V and J ends, which lost 3 bases and 0 bases, there was a span of 13 bases. The CDR3 reads CASSSRGKFSNQPQHF. CDR3 DNA sequence: TGTGCCAGCAGCTCTAGGGGGAAATTTAGCAATCAGCCCCAGCATTTT.

The V gene is TRBV7-2, the J gene TRBJ2-7, with TRBD2 matching over 7 bases. V shed 1 base, J shed 5 bases, and the junction held 8 bases outside the gene matches. CDR1 and CDR2 (germline): SGHTA, FQGNSA. This CDR3 region has 15 residues. CDR3: CASSLVGGPVNEQYF. For the CDR3, the DNA is TGTGCCAGCAGCTTAGTGGGAGGGCCAGTAAACGAGCAGTACTTC.

The chain recombines TRBV19 with TRBJ1-3; D is uncertain. There are 13 residues in the CDR3. In germline, CDR1 is LNHDA, CDR2 SQIVND (reference sequence). Trimming took off 7 bases at V and 5 bases at J, with 12 bases between the two ends. This chain's CDR3 is CASKKVRRNTIYF. The CDR3, as DNA: TGTGCCAGTAAAAAGGTGAGGCGAAACACCATATATTTT. Variable domain in full (rest from reference TRBV19 and TRBJ1-3): DGGITQSPKYLFRKEGQNVTLSCEQNLNHDAMYWYRQDPGQGLRLIYYSQIVNDFQKGDIAEGYSVSREKKESFPLTVTSAQKNPTAFYLCASKKVRRNTIYFGEGSWLTVV.

The gene calls are TRBV5-1 and TRBJ2-7; the D is unclear. Trimming cost V 0 bases and J 6 bases, with 13 bases left between them. CDR3 length: 14 residues. The germline V gene encodes CDR1 SGHRS and CDR2 YFSETQ. CDR3 bases: TGCGCCAGCAGCTTGGAAACAGCCTTAGTCGAGCAGTACTTC. Translated: CASSLETALVEQYF.

The chain combines TRBV11-2 with TRBJ1-1; 7 bases fit TRBD1. CDR1 is SGHAT and CDR2 is FQNNGV in the germline V gene. The CDR3 length is 13 residues. V was pared by 6 bases and J by 7 bases, with 8 bases of the junction left unmatched. CDR3 amino acids: CASSRDRTVEAFF. The CDR3, as DNA: TGTGCCAGCAGTCGGGACAGAACGGTTGAAGCTTTCTTT.

The V gene is TRBV15, the J gene TRBJ2-2; D unresolved. This CDR3 has 15 residues. Trimming removed 0 bases at V and 3 bases at J, with 8 bases between. Germline lookup yields CDR1 LNHNV and CDR2 YYDKDF (reference sequence). CDR3 sequence reads: CATSRDLIDTGELFF. The CDR3 coding sequence is TGTGCCACCAGCAGAGATCTAATAGACACCGGGGAGCTGTTTTTT.

This chain links TRBV5-8 with TRBJ1-4, with D maybe TRBD1 (5 bases). This CDR3 is 15 amino acids long. In germline, CDR1 is SGHTS, CDR2 YDEGEE. The ends were cut back, 0 bases at V and 4 bases at J, with 10 bases in the middle. CDR3 in amino acids: CASSLGDSNNEKLFF. CDR3 DNA: TGTGCCAGCAGCTTGGGAGACAGCAATAATGAAAAACTGTTTTTT.

The chain uses TRBV15 and TRBJ1-2; 8 bases line up with TRBD1. This CDR3 spans 15 amino acids. V trimming: 2 bases; J trimming: 3 bases; junction bases outside the gene matches: 5. CDR1 and CDR2 (germline): LNHNV, YYDKDF (reference sequence). CDR3 in amino acids: CATSRQGASDYGYTF. The CDR3 DNA follows: TGTGCCACCAGCAGACAGGGGGCATCGGACTATGGCTACACCTTC.

The chain recombines TRBV29-1 with TRBJ1-2, with D uncertain. This CDR3 contains 10 residues. The V and J ends lost 3 bases and 8 bases respectively, with 7 bases between them. Germline V lookup: CDR1 SQVTM, CDR2 ANQGSEA. Here the CDR3 DNA reads TGCAGCGTTGACAGTTACGGCTACACCTTC. Translating it yields CSVDSYGYTF.

The chain joins TRBV4-2 to TRBJ2-3; TRBD1 is a possible D gene (7 bases). Trimming left V 6 bases short and J 3 bases short, with 16 bases between. The germline V gene has CDR1 LGHNA and CDR2 YNFKEQ. This CDR3 spans 15 amino acids. DNA for the CDR3: TGTGCCAGCAGTCCCCGTCCAGGGGGGACAGATACGCAGTATTTT. Translation: CASSPRPGGTDTQYF.

This clone was seen only once. The V gene is TRBV3-1 (or the pseudogene TRBV3-2), the J gene TRBJ1-2; D ambiguous. Trimming pared 3 bases from V and 4 bases from J, leaving 15 bases between. Germline values: CDR1 LGHDT, CDR2 YNNKEL (reference sequence). The CDR3 length is 15 residues. The CDR3 reads CASSQASLPSYGYTF. The CDR3 nucleotides read TGTGCCAGCAGCCAGGCCTCGCTCCCCTCCTATGGCTACACCTTC.

The J gene is TRBJ2-7, the V gene TRBV11-2, with TRBD1 matching 7 bases. J lost 0 bases, V lost 6 bases, and 8 bases had no gene match. Looked up from germline, CDR1 is SGHAT and CDR2 is FQNNGV. This CDR3 contains 15 residues. CDR3 in amino acids: CASSLEGANSYEQYF. The CDR3 coding sequence is TGTGCCAGCAGTCTAGAGGGGGCTAACTCCTACGAGCAGTACTTC.

This rearrangement joins TRBV29-1 to TRBJ2-7, with TRBD1 matching 10 bases. The CDR3 loop spans 13 amino acids. Germline CDR1 and CDR2: SQVTM and ANQGSEA. J lost 6 bases, V lost 7 bases, and 9 bases had no gene match. As DNA, the CDR3 is TGCAGCGCGCGGGGACAGGGGAAAGGCGAGCAGTACTTC. Amino acids: CSARGQGKGEQYF.

V and J are TRBV5-1 and TRBJ2-7; TRBD2 matches 8 bases. CDR3 length equals 16 residues. Trimming took 3 bases from V and 5 from J; bases not matched to a gene: 13. In germline, CDR1 is SGHRS, CDR2 YFSETQ. CDR3 protein: CASSSGTSREGHEQYF. The CDR3 nucleotides read TGCGCCAGCAGCTCCGGTACATCTCGGGAGGGCCACGAGCAGTACTTC.

This clone has only one observation. The rearrangement joins TRBV6-2 or TRBV6-3 to TRBJ2-1; 12 nucleotides match TRBD1. J gave up 7 bases and V 6 bases, and 7 bases lay outside the gene matches. The CDR3 length is 15 residues. Germline CDR1 is MNHEY and CDR2 is SVGEGT. The CDR3 DNA is TGTGCCAGCAGCCTGGGACAGGGGGCCCTTAATGAGCAGTTCTTC. It translates to CASSLGQGALNEQFF.

Remarks on this clone: The sample contains more than one DNA sequence encoding this CDR3. The chain employs TRBV5-1 and TRBJ1-1; 8 nucleotides match TRBD1. Germline V gene data show CDR1 as SGHRS and CDR2 as YFSETQ. CDR3 length equals 16 residues. With V trimmed by 2 bases and J by 0 bases, 6 bases remained unmatched. The CDR3: CASSLGQGAMNTEAFF. In DNA, the CDR3 is TGCGCCAGCAGCTTAGGACAGGGCGCCATGAACACTGAAGCTTTCTTT.

This chain uses TRBV7-2 with TRBJ1-2; D is unclear. The V gene lost 5 bases and the J gene lost 6 bases, with 19 bases spanning the gap. The V gene's germline CDR1 is SGHTA and CDR2 FQGNSA. There are 15 residues in the CDR3. This CDR3 is CASSPQVSGWDGYTF. CDR3 nucleotide sequence: TGTGCCAGCAGCCCCCAAGTATCGGGTTGGGATGGCTACACCTTC.

The J gene is TRBJ2-7, the V gene TRBV10-3; 7 positions agree with TRBD2. Losses at the gene ends were 5 bases for V and 3 bases for J; bases not matched to a gene: 7. This CDR3 comprises 14 residues. The germline V gene has CDR1 ENHRY and CDR2 SYGVKD. The CDR3 is CAISTSGGVYEQYF. CDR3 DNA: TGTGCCATCAGTACAAGTGGGGGGGTCTACGAGCAGTACTTC.

CDR3 residues: CASSVPGSTGELFF. CDR3 bases: TGTGCCAGCAGTGTCCCAGGGTCCACCGGGGAGCTGTTTTTT. The chain uses TRBV28 and TRBJ2-2; maybe TRBD1 (5 bases). V dropped 5 bases and J dropped 4 bases, with 11 bases sitting between them. The CDR3 extends over 14 amino acids. The germline gives CDR1 MDHEN, CDR2 SYDVKM.

The chain recombines TRBV27 with TRBJ2-7; D is uncertain. Trimming left V 2 bases short and J 0 bases short, with 8 bases between. CDR1 is MNHEY and CDR2 is SMNVEV in the germline V gene (reference sequence). The length of the CDR3 is 14 residues. CDR3 in DNA: TGTGCCAGCAGTTTAGCGGATAGCTCCTACGAGCAGTACTTC. Protein sequence: CASSLADSSYEQYF.

This chain links TRBV27 with TRBJ1-1; D may be TRBD1 (5 bases). CDR1 and CDR2 from the germline V gene are MNHEY and SMNVEV (reference sequence). V dropped 5 bases and J dropped 0 bases, with 16 bases sitting between them. This CDR3 region has 16 residues. This chain's CDR3 is CASSHHLQGVNTEAFF. CDR3 in DNA: TGTGCCAGCAGTCACCATCTCCAAGGGGTGAACACTGAAGCTTTCTTT.

V is TRBV19 and J is TRBJ2-7; weak D call: TRBD2 (6 bases). This CDR3 is built from 15 residues. Trimming pared 2 bases from V and 7 bases from J, leaving 18 bases between. Germline-derived CDR1 and CDR2 are LNHDA and SQIVND (reference sequence). CDR3 sequence reads: CASSIRGGWDGEQYF. CDR3 coding DNA: TGTGCCAGTAGTATAAGGGGAGGCTGGGACGGGGAGCAGTACTTC.

The rearrangement uses TRBV13 and TRBJ1-1; D unresolved. Trimming shortened V by 4 bases and J by 8 bases, and 17 bases separated the two germline ends. The V gene's germline CDR1 is PRHDT and CDR2 FYEKMQ (reference sequence). CDR3 length equals 14 residues. CDR3 sequence: CASSSFSDRLEAFF. The CDR3 region has the DNA TGTGCCAGCAGCTCTTTCTCCGACCGACTAGAAGCTTTCTTT.

This chain links TRBV6-1 with TRBJ2-7, with D perhaps TRBD2 (6 bases). V was cut by 1 base and J by 6 bases, with 19 bases left in between. Germline CDR1 reads MNHNS; CDR2 reads SASEGT. The CDR3 totals 16 residues. This CDR3 is CASSEGGTWGPGEQYF. CDR3 sequence (DNA): TGTGCCAGCAGTGAAGGCGGGACGTGGGGCCCAGGCGAGCAGTACTTC.

This rearrangement joins TRBV28 to TRBJ1-1; TRBD1 aligns across 7 bases. Trimming took 5 bases from V and 1 from J; bases not matched to a gene: 4. CDR1 is MDHEN and CDR2 is SYDVKM in the germline V gene. This CDR3 has 14 residues. The CDR3 region is CASSKWTGNTEAFF. DNA of the CDR3: TGTGCCAGCAGTAAGTGGACAGGGAACACTGAAGCTTTCTTT.

As DNA, the CDR3 is TGTGCCAGCTCACCACTGGGTTCCGGAGTTAGCAATCAGCCCCAGCATTTT. Its protein product is CASSPLGSGVSNQPQHF. The V gene is TRBV18, the J gene TRBJ1-5; D ambiguous. This CDR3 contains 17 residues. Trimming took off 1 base at V and 0 bases at J, with 13 bases between the two ends. The germline V gene encodes CDR1 KGHSH and CDR2 LQKENI.